One sample yielded the 29 T cell receptor beta chains listed below, sequenced in a study of cytomegalovirus exposure and HLA in healthy donors. 13 Jbeta primers and 60 Vbeta primers were used for the PCR. Clones were read by immunoSEQ multiplex PCR, and TCRdb kept only the in-frame ones, dropping some. The repertoire holds more than 110,000 clones, with about 81% as singletons. The sequenced material came from PBMCs. All receptors derive from a young man in good health and CMV-seronegative.

This chain joins TRBV30 and TRBJ2-3, with 10 nucleotides matching TRBD2. Per the germline V gene, CDR1 is GTSNPN and CDR2 is SVGIG (reference sequence). The CDR3 sequence is 15 residues long. V was pared by 1 base and J by 5 bases, with 6 bases of the junction left unmatched. For the CDR3, the DNA is TGTGCCTGGAGTGGGCTAGCGGGAGCCCTAGATACGCAGTATTTT. It yields the protein CAWSGLAGALDTQYF.

This clone was detected once. The V call is TRBV19, the J call TRBJ2-5, with D perhaps TRBD1 (6 bases). V dropped 5 bases and J dropped 3 bases, with 13 bases sitting between them. This CDR3 is 14 amino acids long. The germline gives CDR1 LNHDA, CDR2 SQIVND (reference sequence). The CDR3 region has the DNA TGTGCCAGTAGTGGAACAGGGACCAAAGAGACCCAGTACTTC. Translation gives CASSGTGTKETQYF.

The chain has TRBV19 and TRBJ2-1; 7 nucleotides align to TRBD2. The CDR3 extends over 15 amino acids. Per the germline V gene, CDR1 is LNHDA and CDR2 is SQIVND (reference sequence). The V segment lost 2 bases and the J segment 7 bases; nucleotides outside the gene matches: 8. In nucleotides, the CDR3 is TGTGCCAGTAGTATACATGGCGGGAGAATGAATGAGCAGTTCTTC. This encodes CASSIHGGRMNEQFF.

The rearrangement uses TRBV6-1 and TRBJ2-7, with 11 bases aligning to TRBD2. V shed 3 bases, J shed 3 bases, and the junction held 7 bases outside the gene matches. Germline V lookup: CDR1 MNHNS, CDR2 SASEGT. The CDR3 has 16 residues. This CDR3 is CASSESLAGGYYEQYF. CDR3 coding DNA: TGTGCCAGCAGTGAGAGTTTAGCGGGAGGGTACTACGAGCAGTACTTC.

In DNA, the CDR3 is TGTGCCAGCAGCTTGGCGGGGAAAGAGACCCAGTACTTC. Protein: CASSLAGKETQYF. This chain joins TRBV5-5 and TRBJ2-5, with a tentative D call TRBD2 (5 bases). Germline V lookup: CDR1 SGHKS, CDR2 YYEKEE (reference sequence). The CDR3 has 13 residues. Deletions cut 0 bases from V and 3 bases from J, with 6 bases between.

This chain links TRBV6-5 with TRBJ2-7, with D possibly TRBD1 on 6 matching bases. Germline V gene data show CDR1 as MNHEY and CDR2 as SVGAGI. Trimming removed 6 bases at V and 5 bases at J, with 14 bases between. CDR3 length: 13 amino acids. CDR3 in DNA: TGTGCCAGCAGACTCGGACAGTTCCACGAGCAGTACTTC. This translates into CASRLGQFHEQYF.

V usage is TRBV6-5 and J usage is TRBJ2-3; a weak D match, TRBD1 (6 bases). Trimming took 0 bases from V and 3 from J, leaving 13 bases between them. This CDR3 is 16 amino acids long. The germline CDR1 and CDR2 sequences are MNHEY and SVGAGI. CDR3 DNA sequence: TGTGCCAGCAGTTACTCGAGGACAGTTATTACAGATACGCAGTATTTT. Residues: CASSYSRTVITDTQYF.

A few counts support this clone. CDR3 sequence: CASSYLGNEGGYTF. CDR3 nucleotides: TGTGCCAGCAGTTACTTGGGGAATGAGGGTGGCTACACCTTC. V is TRBV6-5 and J is TRBJ1-2; D is undetermined. CDR3 length: 14 amino acids. Germline CDR1 MNHEY, CDR2 SVGAGI. Trimming removed 1 base from V and 7 bases from J, with 13 bases in between.

The V and J genes are TRBV18 and TRBJ1-2; D is ambiguous. V lost 3 bases and J 9 bases, leaving 17 bases between the germline ends. Germline V lookup: CDR1 KGHSH, CDR2 LQKENI. The CDR3 length is 14 residues. CDR3 sequence (DNA): TGTGCCAGCTCACCCCAAACCTCGGGGAGCCGCTACACCTTC. Its protein product is CASSPQTSGSRYTF.

The chain combines TRBV6-1 with TRBJ2-7, with D possibly TRBD1 on 6 matching bases. Trimming took 3 bases from V and 8 from J, leaving 17 bases between them. The CDR3 runs to 14 residues. CDR1 and CDR2 from the germline V gene are MNHNS and SASEGT. This CDR3 is CASSEGQTSTKQYF. Here the CDR3 DNA reads TGTGCCAGCAGTGAGGGACAAACCTCGACGAAGCAGTACTTC.

The chain uses TRBV6-6 and TRBJ2-5, with 8 bases fitting TRBD1. CDR3 length: 15 residues. Trimming removed 5 bases from V and 3 bases from J; junction bases left unmatched: 8. Germline V CDR1 and CDR2: MNHNY, SVGAGI (reference sequence). The CDR3 bases are TGTGCCAGCAGTCCCAGAAACAGGGGGGAAGAGACCCAGTACTTC. This sequence encodes CASSPRNRGEETQYF.

The CDR3 nucleotides are TGTGCCAGCAGCGTAGAGCCGGGGGGGCCAAACACCGGGGAGCTGTTTTTT. It yields the protein CASSVEPGGPNTGELFF. The genes are TRBV9 and TRBJ2-2; 8 nucleotides agree with TRBD2. With V trimmed by 0 bases and J by 2 bases, 6 bases remained unmatched. CDR3 length equals 17 residues. The germline CDR1 and CDR2 sequences are SGDLS and YYNGEE.

This clone is labeled as medium-sized (0.01 to 0.1%). The chain uses TRBV28 and TRBJ2-1; maybe TRBD2 (6 bases). The germline V and J ends were trimmed by 6 bases and 8 bases, with 17 bases remaining between them. The length of the CDR3 is 14 residues. Germline V gives CDR1 MDHEN, CDR2 SYDVKM. The CDR3 loop is CASRLAGGAYEQFF. DNA of the CDR3: TGTGCCAGCAGACTAGCTGGAGGCGCCTATGAGCAGTTCTTC. The variable domain in full, completed from reference TRBV28 and TRBJ2-1, reads DVKVTQSSRYLVKRTGEKVFLECVQDMDHENMFWYRQDPGLGLRLIYFSYDVKMKEKGDIPEGYSVSREKKERFSLILESASTNQTSMYLCASRLAGGAYEQFFGPGTRLTVL.

The chain combines TRBV5-4 with TRBJ1-1, with 7 bases fitting TRBD1. Germline V gives CDR1 SGHNT, CDR2 YYREEE (reference sequence). Germline trimming cut 4 bases from V and 6 bases from J; bases unmatched to any gene: 3. The CDR3 loop spans 12 amino acids. Written as DNA, the CDR3 is TGTGCCAGCAGCGACAGGGTTCCTGAAGCTTTCTTT. Encoded protein: CASSDRVPEAFF.

The rearrangement joins TRBV11-2 to TRBJ2-7; D might be TRBD1 (6 bases). The CDR3 is 16 residues long. V was trimmed by 0 bases and J by 2 bases, leaving 14 bases between them. Germline values: CDR1 SGHAT, CDR2 FQNNGV. CDR3 DNA: TGTGCCAGCAGCTTAGATGGGGGCAGGAAAACCTACGAGCAGTACTTC. This gives the protein CASSLDGGRKTYEQYF.

V gene TRBV10-1 combines with J gene TRBJ2-5; D is perhaps TRBD1 (6 bases). Judging by the DNA end, TRBJ2-7 fits better; the J call may be wrong. Germline CDR1 and CDR2: WNHNN and SYGVQD (reference sequence). This CDR3 contains 13 residues. CDR3 sequence: CASSTGGSYEQYF. CDR3 nucleotides: TGCGCCAGCTCGACAGGCGGGTCCTACGAGCAGTACTTC.

This clone appeared a few times. This rearrangement joins TRBV28 to TRBJ1-1; D not resolved. This CDR3 region has 13 residues. Trimming left V 5 bases short and J 1 base short, with 8 bases between. The germline CDR1 and CDR2 sequences are MDHEN and SYDVKM. CDR3 nucleotide sequence: TGTGCCAGCAGTCGTAGAGAGAACACTGAAGCTTTCTTT. Protein product: CASSRRENTEAFF.

The table lists this clone with a count of one. The chain combines TRBV2 with TRBJ2-7, with 7 bases matching TRBD1. The CDR3 is made up of 14 amino acids. Trimming cost V 1 base and J 3 bases; bases outside gene matches: 3. Germline assignment: CDR1 SNHLY and CDR2 FYNNEI. CDR3 DNA sequence: TGTGCCAGCAGTGAAGGGACAGGAGTCTACGAGCAGTACTTC. Translation: CASSEGTGVYEQYF.

The sample holds one count of this clone. The V call is TRBV6-4, the J call TRBJ2-6; 7 nucleotides agree with TRBD1. Germline V gene sequence: CDR1 MRHNA, CDR2 SNTAGT. J gave up 0 bases and V 6 bases, and 14 bases lay outside the gene matches. CDR3 length equals 19 residues. The CDR3 protein is CASSEGPTGLSSGANVLTF. CDR3 DNA: TGTGCCAGCAGCGAGGGACCGACAGGGCTAAGCTCTGGGGCCAACGTCCTGACTTTC.

J is TRBJ1-1 and V is TRBV15, with D uncertain. This CDR3 contains 18 residues. Germline loops: CDR1 LNHNV, CDR2 YYDKDF (reference sequence). The V end lost 0 bases, the J end lost 1 base, and 18 bases lay between the germline ends. In nucleotides, the CDR3 is TGTGCCACCAGCAGAGATCTAAATCTTTTCGGTGGGAACACTGAAGCTTTCTTT. Translated: CATSRDLNLFGGNTEAFF.

The sample holds a few counts of this clone. This chain uses TRBV19 with TRBJ1-2; 12 nucleotides agree with TRBD1. V trimming: 3 bases; J trimming: 8 bases; junction bases outside the gene matches: 10. The CDR3 consists of 16 residues. Germline lookup yields CDR1 LNHDA and CDR2 SQIVND (reference sequence). The CDR3 DNA follows: TGTGCCAGTAGTATGGGGACAGGGGGCGTCGGGAGCGGCTACACCTTC. It is translated as CASSMGTGGVGSGYTF. Variable domain in full (rest from reference TRBV19 and TRBJ1-2): DGGITQSPKYLFRKEGQNVTLSCEQNLNHDAMYWYRQDPGQGLRLIYYSQIVNDFQKGDIAEGYSVSREKKESFPLTVTSAQKNPTAFYLCASSMGTGGVGSGYTFGSGTRLTVV.

Remarks on this clone: At one end, the junction sequence differs from germline, possibly due to a read error. This chain connects TRBV7-9 to TRBJ2-7; 10 nucleotides align to TRBD1. This CDR3 region has 13 residues. Germline loops: CDR1 SEHNR, CDR2 FQNEAQ (reference sequence). This CDR3 reads CASSLGQGTGVLF. The CDR3 bases are TGTGCCAGCAGCTTAGGCCAGGGGACAGGGGTCCTCTTC.

V and J are TRBV19 and TRBJ1-2; 7 bases are shared with TRBD1. This CDR3 contains 15 residues. With 4 bases clipped from V and 2 bases from J, the junction kept 7 bases outside the gene matches. Germline V gene sequence: CDR1 LNHDA, CDR2 SQIVND (reference sequence). DNA for the CDR3: TGTGCCAGTAGTAGGACGGGACAGTTAAACTATGGCTACACCTTC. Translating it yields CASSRTGQLNYGYTF.

The rearrangement links TRBV9 to TRBJ2-2, with 16 bases that match TRBD2. Germline-derived CDR1 and CDR2 are SGDLS and YYNGEE. The CDR3 totals 20 residues. The V gene end was trimmed by 4 bases and the J gene end by 4 bases; junction bases not matched to a gene: 13. In DNA form, the CDR3 reads TGTGCCAGCAGCCCCCTTCGGGGACTAGCGGGGGGGCCAGGCACCGGGGAGCTGTTTTTT. It is translated as CASSPLRGLAGGPGTGELFF. Looking up the rest from reference TRBV9 and TRBJ2-2 gives the full variable domain: DSGVTQTPKHLITATGQRVTLRCSPRSGDLSVYWYQQSLDQGLQFLIQYYNGEERAKGNILERFSAQQFPDLHSELNLSSLELGDSALYFCASSPLRGLAGGPGTGELFFGEGSRLTVL.

The chain combines TRBV10-2 with TRBJ2-1; 8 nucleotides agree with TRBD2. Unmatched junction bases numbered 9, after V lost 3 bases and J lost 8 bases. Per germline, CDR1 WSHSY and CDR2 SAAADI. CDR3 length: 15 residues. CDR3 nucleotides: TGCGCCAGCAGTGAAGGTAGCGGGATGGGTGATGAGCAGTTCTTC. It yields the protein CASSEGSGMGDEQFF.

This rearrangement joins TRBV7-8 to TRBJ2-1; TRBD2 matches at 8 bases. Germline assignment: CDR1 SGHVS and CDR2 FQNEAQ. The trim removed 4 bases at V and 8 bases at J, leaving 10 bases unmatched. The CDR3 runs 15 residues. DNA of the CDR3: TGTGCCAGCAGCTCCCAGCCGGGGCGGGGGGATGAGCAGTTCTTC. As protein: CASSSQPGRGDEQFF.

The CDR3 DNA follows: TGTGCCAGCAGCGGACGGGACAGGGGGTACTACGAGCAGTACTTC. Its translation is CASSGRDRGYYEQYF. The chain recombines TRBV5-6 with TRBJ2-7, with 11 bases that match TRBD1. CDR1 and CDR2 from the germline V gene are SGHDT and YYEEEE. V was clipped by 4 bases and J by 3 bases; unmatched bases: 6. The CDR3 has 15 amino acids.

The chain couples TRBV15 to TRBJ2-3; TRBD2 agrees at 8 bases. This CDR3 is built from 15 residues. V gave up 6 bases and J gave up 5 bases; unmatched junction bases: 10. Per the germline V gene, CDR1 is LNHNV and CDR2 is YYDKDF (reference sequence). CDR3 nucleotide sequence: TGTGCCACCAGTTCGGAACTAGCGGTTGAAGATACGCAGTATTTT. This gives the protein CATSSELAVEDTQYF.

The chain's CDR3 is CASSPSGGNTDTQYF. CDR3 coding DNA: TGTGCCAGCAGCCCTAGCGGAGGAAACACAGATACGCAGTATTTT. V and J are TRBV7-9 and TRBJ2-3; 7 nucleotides agree with TRBD2. The CDR3 runs 15 residues. The V and J ends lost 5 bases and 2 bases, in that order; junction bases with no gene match: 7. Germline CDR1 SEHNR, CDR2 FQNEAQ (reference sequence).